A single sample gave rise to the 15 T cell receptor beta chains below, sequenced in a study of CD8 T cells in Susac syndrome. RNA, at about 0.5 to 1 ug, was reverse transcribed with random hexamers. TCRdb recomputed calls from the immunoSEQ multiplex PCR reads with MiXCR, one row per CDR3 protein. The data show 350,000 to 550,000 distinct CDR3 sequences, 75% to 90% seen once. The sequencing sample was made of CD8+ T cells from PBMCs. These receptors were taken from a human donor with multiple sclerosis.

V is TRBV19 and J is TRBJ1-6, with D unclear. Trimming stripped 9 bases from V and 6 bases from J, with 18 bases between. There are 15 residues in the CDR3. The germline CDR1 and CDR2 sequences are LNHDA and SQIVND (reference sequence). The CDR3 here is CASKRPGNPNSPLHF. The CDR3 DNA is TGTGCCAGCAAGAGACCGGGGAATCCTAATTCACCCCTCCACTTT.

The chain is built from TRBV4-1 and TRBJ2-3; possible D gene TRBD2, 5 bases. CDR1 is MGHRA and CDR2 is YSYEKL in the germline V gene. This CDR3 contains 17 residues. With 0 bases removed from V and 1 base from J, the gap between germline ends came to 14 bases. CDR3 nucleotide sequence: TGCGCCAGCAGCCAAGATTACGTGGGAGAGGGCACAGATACGCAGTATTTT. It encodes CASSQDYVGEGTDTQYF.

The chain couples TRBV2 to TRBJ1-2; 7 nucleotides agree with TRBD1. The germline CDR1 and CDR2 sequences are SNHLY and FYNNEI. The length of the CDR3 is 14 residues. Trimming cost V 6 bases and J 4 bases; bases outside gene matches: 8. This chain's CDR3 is CASRRGQAVYGYTF. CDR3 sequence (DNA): TGTGCCAGCAGAAGAGGACAGGCGGTCTATGGCTACACCTTC.

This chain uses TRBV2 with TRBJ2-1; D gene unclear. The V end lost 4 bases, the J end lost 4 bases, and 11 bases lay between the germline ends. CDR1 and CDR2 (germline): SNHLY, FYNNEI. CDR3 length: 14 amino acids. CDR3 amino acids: CASSGFGSYNEQFF. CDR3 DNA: TGTGCCAGCAGTGGGTTCGGTAGTTACAATGAGCAGTTCTTC. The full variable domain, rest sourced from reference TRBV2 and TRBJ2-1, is EPEVTQTPSHQVTQMGQEVILRCVPISNHLYFYWYRQILGQKVEFLVSFYNNEISEKSEIFDDQFSVERPDGSNFTLKIRSTKLEDSAMYFCASSGFGSYNEQFFGPGTRLTVL.

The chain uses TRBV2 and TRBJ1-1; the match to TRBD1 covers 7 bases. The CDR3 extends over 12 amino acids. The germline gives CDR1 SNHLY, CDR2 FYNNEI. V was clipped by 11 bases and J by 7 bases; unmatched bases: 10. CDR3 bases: TGTGCCGACATCGCAGGGGGAGGTGAAGCTTTCTTT. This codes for CADIAGGGEAFF.

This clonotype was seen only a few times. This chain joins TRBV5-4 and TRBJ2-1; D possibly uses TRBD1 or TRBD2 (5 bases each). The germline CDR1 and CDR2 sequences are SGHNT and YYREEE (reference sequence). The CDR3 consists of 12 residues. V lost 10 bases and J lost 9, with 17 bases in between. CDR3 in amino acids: CASQSGTGEQFF. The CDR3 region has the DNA TGTGCCTCCCAGTCTGGGACCGGTGAGCAGTTCTTC.

The CDR3 region is CASRLGLDEQFF. For the CDR3, the DNA is TGTGCCAGCCGCCTGGGGTTGGATGAGCAGTTCTTC. V gene TRBV27 combines with J gene TRBJ2-1; no firm D call. The CDR3 covers 12 residues. With 8 bases removed from V and 8 bases from J, the gap between germline ends came to 13 bases. Per the germline V gene, CDR1 is MNHEY and CDR2 is SMNVEV (reference sequence).

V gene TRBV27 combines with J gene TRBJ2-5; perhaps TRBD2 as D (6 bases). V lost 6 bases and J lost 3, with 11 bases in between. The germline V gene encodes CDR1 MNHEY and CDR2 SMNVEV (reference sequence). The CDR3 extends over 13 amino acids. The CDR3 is CASSYGGEETQYF. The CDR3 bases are TGTGCCAGCAGCTACGGGGGAGAAGAGACCCAGTACTTC.

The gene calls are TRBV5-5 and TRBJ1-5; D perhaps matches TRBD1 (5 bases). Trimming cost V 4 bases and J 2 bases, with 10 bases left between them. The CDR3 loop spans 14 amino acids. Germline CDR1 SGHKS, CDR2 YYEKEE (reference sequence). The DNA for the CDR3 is TGTGCCAGCAGCCTAAAGACAGGCAATCAGCCCCAGCATTTT. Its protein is CASSLKTGNQPQHF.

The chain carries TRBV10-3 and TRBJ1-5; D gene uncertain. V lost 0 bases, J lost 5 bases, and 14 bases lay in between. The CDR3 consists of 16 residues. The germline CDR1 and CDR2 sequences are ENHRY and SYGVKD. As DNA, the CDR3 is TGTGCCATCAGTGAGTCGCCGGAGAACAGAGATCAGCCCCAGCATTTT. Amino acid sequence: CAISESPENRDQPQHF.

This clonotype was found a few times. CDR3 protein: CASSFTDRPYEQYF. DNA of the CDR3: TGCGCCAGCAGCTTCACGGACAGGCCCTACGAGCAGTACTTC. The chain joins TRBV5-1 to TRBJ2-7, with 7 nucleotides matching TRBD1. CDR3 length equals 14 residues. Germline V gene data show CDR1 as SGHRS and CDR2 as YFSETQ. Trimming at V came to 2 bases and at J to 2 bases, leaving 4 bases not matched to a gene.

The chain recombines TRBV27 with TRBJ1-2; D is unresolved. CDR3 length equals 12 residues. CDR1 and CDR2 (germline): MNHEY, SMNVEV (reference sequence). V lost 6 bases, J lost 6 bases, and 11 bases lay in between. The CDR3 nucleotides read TGTGCCAGCAGAGAAGGGATGAATGGCTACACCTTC. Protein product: CASREGMNGYTF.

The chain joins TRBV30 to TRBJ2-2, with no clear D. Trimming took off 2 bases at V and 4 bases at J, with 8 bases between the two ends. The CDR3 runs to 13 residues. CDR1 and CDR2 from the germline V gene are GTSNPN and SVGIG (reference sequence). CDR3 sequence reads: CAWSPAGTGELFF. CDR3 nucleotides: TGTGCCTGGAGTCCAGCTGGCACCGGGGAGCTGTTTTTT.

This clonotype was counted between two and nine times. The CDR3 loop reads CASSTGGPSYEQYF. In nucleotides, the CDR3 is TGTGCCAGTAGTACGGGAGGACCGAGTTACGAGCAGTACTTC. The chain is built from TRBV19 and TRBJ2-7, with 7 positions matching TRBD2. There are 14 residues in the CDR3. CDR1 LNHDA and CDR2 SQIVND come from the germline V gene (reference sequence). V lost 4 bases and J lost 4; bases outside the gene matches: 7.

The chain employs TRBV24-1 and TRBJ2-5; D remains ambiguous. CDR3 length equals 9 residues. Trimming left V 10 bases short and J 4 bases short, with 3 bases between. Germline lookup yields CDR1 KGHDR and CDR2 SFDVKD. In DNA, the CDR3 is TGTGCCACGCTAGAGACCCAGTACTTC. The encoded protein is CATLETQYF.